The clone carrying this T cell receptor beta chain has only one observation. Its specificity is unknown. V dropped 6 bases and J dropped 0; count of bases not matched to a gene: 13. The length of the CDR3 is 18 residues. Germline loops: CDR1 LNHDA, CDR2 SQIVND (reference sequence). Clones were read by immunoSEQ multiplex PCR, and TCRdb kept only the in-frame ones, dropping some. The table has approximately 59,000 clones, 80% to 90% seen once; the top ten hold 3% to 4%. Samples were taken at baseline and on day 1 of cycles 4 and 7. The source of the sample is a study of OX40 agonist ivuxolimab in advanced cancers. The study, taken as a whole, reports: Averaging showed that CD8+ T cells had more expanded clones than CD4+ did.

V is TRBV19 and J is TRBJ2-2; the match to TRBD1 covers 7 bases. The specimen comprised CD4+ or CD8+ T cells sorted from blood, sampled in a trial of the OX40 agonist ivuxolimab. The sequence was obtained from an adult with an advanced solid tumor such as melanoma, head and neck, liver or kidney cancer. CDR3 nucleotide sequence: TGTGCCAGTAGCATGCCGATGTGGGGGACAGCGAACACCGGGGAGCTGTTTTTT. This sequence encodes CASSMPMWGTANTGELFF.